This T cell receptor beta chain is from a study of technical replicates of blood from a few donors. Libraries were prepared by immunoSEQ multiplex PCR; TCRdb keeps only in-frame clonotypes and omits some of them. The sample yields tens of thousands of clones, over 90% seen once. This CDR3 has 13 residues. Germline values: CDR1 SGHDT, CDR2 YYEEEE. V lost 2 bases and J lost 7, with 7 bases in between. The sample comprised PBMCs. V gene TRBV5-6 combines with J gene TRBJ1-6; D is uncertain. This clonotype originated in a human donor in good health. Some clones in this sample may be carry-over from other donors' samples. The CDR3 region is CASSFSSNSPLHF. DNA for the CDR3: TGTGCCAGCAGCTTTAGTAGCAATTCACCCCTCCACTTT.